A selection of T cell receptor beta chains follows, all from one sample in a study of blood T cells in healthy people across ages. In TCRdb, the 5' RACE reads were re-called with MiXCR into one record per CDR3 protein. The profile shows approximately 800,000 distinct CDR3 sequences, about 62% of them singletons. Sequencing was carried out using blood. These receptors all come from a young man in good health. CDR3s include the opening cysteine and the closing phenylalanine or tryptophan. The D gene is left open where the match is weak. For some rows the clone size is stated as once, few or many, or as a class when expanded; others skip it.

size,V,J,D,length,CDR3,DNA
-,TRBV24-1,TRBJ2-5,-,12,CATSDRGETQYF,TGTGCCACCAGTGATAGGGGAGAGACCCAGTACTTC
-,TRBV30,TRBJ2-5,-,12,CAGNEGSAVQYF,TGTGCCGGGAACGAGGGGAGTGCCGTCCAGTACTTC
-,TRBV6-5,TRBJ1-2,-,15,CASSYTSGGRDGYTF,TGTGCCAGCAGTTATACTAGTGGGGGAAGGGATGGCTACACCTTC
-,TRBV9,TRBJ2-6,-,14,CASSARTGANVLTF,TGTGCCAGCAGCGCACGAACTGGGGCCAACGTCCTGACTTTC
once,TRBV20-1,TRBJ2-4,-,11,CSARDSGQQYF,TGCAGTGCTAGAGATTCCGGGCAGCAGTACTTC
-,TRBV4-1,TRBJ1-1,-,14,CASSPQSTGYEAFF,TGCGCCAGCAGCCCCCAATCCACAGGGTACGAAGCTTTCTTT
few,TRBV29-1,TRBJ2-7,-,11,CSVDGGYEQYF,TGCAGCGTTGACGGGGGATACGAGCAGTACTTC
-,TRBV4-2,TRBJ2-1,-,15,CACSRGGGENNEQFF,TGTGCCTGCAGCCGTGGGGGCGGGGAGAACAATGAGCAGTTCTTC
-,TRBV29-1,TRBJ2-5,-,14,CSVDRGTLGGTQYF,TGCAGCGTTGATCGGGGGACCTTAGGTGGGACCCAGTACTTC
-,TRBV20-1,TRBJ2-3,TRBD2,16,CSATRLAGGSTDTQYF,TGCAGTGCTACTCGCCTAGCGGGAGGGAGCACAGATACGCAGTATTTT
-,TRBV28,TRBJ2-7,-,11,CASSTTSEQYF,TGTGCCAGCAGTACCACCAGCGAGCAGTACTTC
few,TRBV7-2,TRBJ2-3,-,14,CASSPRRDTDTQYF,TGTGCCAGCAGCCCTCGGCGGGACACAGATACGCAGTATTTT
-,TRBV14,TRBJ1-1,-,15,CASSRLRLDVSEAFF,TGTGCCAGCAGCCGCCTCAGGTTGGATGTCTCTGAAGCTTTCTTT
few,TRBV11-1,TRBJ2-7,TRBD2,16,CASSLDRLAGIYEQYF,TGTGCCAGCAGCTTAGACCGCCTAGCGGGTATCTACGAGCAGTACTTC
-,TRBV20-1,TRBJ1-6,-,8,CSAGPLHF,TGCAGTGCAGGCCCCCTCCACTTT
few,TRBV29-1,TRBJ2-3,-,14,CSVVREVGTDTQYF,TGCAGCGTTGTGAGGGAAGTGGGCACAGATACGCAGTATTTT
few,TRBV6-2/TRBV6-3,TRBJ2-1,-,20,CASSYSRIQFGRTGINEQFF,TGTGCCAGCAGTTACTCTCGGATCCAATTCGGGAGGACAGGCATCAATGAGCAGTTCTTC
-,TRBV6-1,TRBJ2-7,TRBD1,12,CASHRGPREQYF,TGTGCCAGTCACAGGGGGCCGCGGGAGCAGTACTTC
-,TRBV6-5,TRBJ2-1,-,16,CASSYSGGSSYNEQFF,TGTGCCAGCAGTTACTCGGGTGGAAGCTCCTACAATGAGCAGTTCTTC
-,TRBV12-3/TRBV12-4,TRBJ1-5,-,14,CASRQGNSNQPQHF,TGTGCCAGCAGACAGGGTAATAGCAATCAGCCCCAGCATTTT
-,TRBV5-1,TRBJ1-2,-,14,CASSLDSLTYGYTF,TGCGCCAGCAGCTTAGACAGTCTCACCTATGGCTACACCTTC
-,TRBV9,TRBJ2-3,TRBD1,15,CASSVEGAPTDTQYF,TGTGCCAGCAGCGTAGAGGGGGCGCCCACAGATACGCAGTATTTT
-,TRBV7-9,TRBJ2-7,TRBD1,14,CASSSGTGIWIQYF,TGTGCCAGCAGCTCCGGGACAGGGATATGGATTCAGTACTTC
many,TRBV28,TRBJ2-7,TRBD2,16,CASIPVTSGPPYEQYF,TGTGCCAGCATCCCCGTCACTAGCGGGCCTCCCTACGAGCAGTACTTC
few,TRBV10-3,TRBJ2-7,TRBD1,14,CATSTGGRTYEQYF,TGTGCCACCTCGACAGGGGGCCGGACCTACGAGCAGTACTTC
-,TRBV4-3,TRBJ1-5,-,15,CASSQDRISNQPQHF,TGCGCCAGCAGCCAAGATCGCATCAGCAATCAGCCCCAGCATTTT
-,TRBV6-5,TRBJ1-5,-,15,CASSYSSGANQPQHF,TGTGCCAGCAGTTACTCGTCGGGGGCTAATCAGCCCCAGCATTTT
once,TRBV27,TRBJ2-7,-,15,CASSGTLGRGYEQYF,TGTGCCAGCAGCGGAACTCTGGGACGAGGGTACGAGCAGTACTTC
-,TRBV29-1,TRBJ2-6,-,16,CSVVLRGASGANVPTF,TGCAGCGTTGTACTGAGAGGAGCCTCTGGGGCCAACGTCCCGACTTTC
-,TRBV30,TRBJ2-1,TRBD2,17,CAWSLRGGNRYQETQFF,TGTGCCTGGAGTCTCCGGGGGGGAAACCGGTACCAAGAGACCCAGTTCTTC
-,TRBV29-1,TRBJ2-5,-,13,CSVGVTEQETQYF,TGCAGCGTTGGGGTGACAGAGCAAGAGACCCAGTACTTC
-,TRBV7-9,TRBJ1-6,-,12,CASSWYNSPLHF,TGTGCCAGCAGCTGGTATAATTCACCCCTCCACTTT
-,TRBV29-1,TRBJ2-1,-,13,CSGGRDGYNEQFF,TGCAGCGGCGGGCGGGACGGCTACAATGAGCAGTTCTTC
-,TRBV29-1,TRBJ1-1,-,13,CSARTFTNTEAFF,TGCAGCGCACGGACATTTACGAACACTGAAGCTTTCTTT
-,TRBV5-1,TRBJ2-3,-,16,CASSPGVRASTDTQYF,TGCGCCAGCAGCCCCGGAGTTCGTGCTAGCACAGATACGCAGTATTTT
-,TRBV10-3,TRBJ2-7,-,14,CAISDRLDVDEQYF,TGTGCCATCAGTGACAGGCTCGACGTCGACGAGCAGTACTTC
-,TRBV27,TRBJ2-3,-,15,CASRSDPPKEDAQYF,TGTGCCAGCAGGTCGGACCCCCCTAAGGAAGATGCGCAGTATTTT
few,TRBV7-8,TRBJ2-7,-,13,CASSLAGSSEQYF,TGTGCCAGCAGCTTAGCCGGTAGTTCCGAGCAGTACTTC
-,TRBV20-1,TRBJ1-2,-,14,CSARSGGLNYGYTF,TGCAGTGCTAGGTCGGGGGGACTTAACTATGGCTACACCTTC
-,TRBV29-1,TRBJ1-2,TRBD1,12,CSVRQGRYGYTF,TGCAGCGTTCGACAGGGGCGCTATGGCTACACCTTC
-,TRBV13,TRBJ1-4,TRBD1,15,CASSLKTGGYEKLFF,TGTGCCAGCAGCTTAAAGACAGGGGGTTATGAAAAACTGTTTTTT
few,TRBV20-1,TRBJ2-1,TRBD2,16,CSAPGGGSFSYNEQFF,TGCAGTGCTCCAGGCGGGGGGAGTTTCTCCTACAATGAGCAGTTCTTC
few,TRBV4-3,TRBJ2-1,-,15,CASSQDAGDYNEQFF,TGCGCCAGCAGCCAAGATGCTGGAGACTACAATGAGCAGTTCTTC
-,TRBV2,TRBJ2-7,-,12,CASSSGTTEQYF,TGTGCCAGCAGTTCCGGGACAACCGAGCAGTACTTC
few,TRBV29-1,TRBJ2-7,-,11,CSVAWNYEQYF,TGCAGCGTTGCATGGAACTACGAGCAGTACTTC
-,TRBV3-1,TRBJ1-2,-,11,CASSQGKVYTF,TGTGCCAGCAGCCAAGGAAAGGTCTACACTTTC
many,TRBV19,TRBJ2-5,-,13,CASSSQGEETQYF,TGTGCCAGTAGTTCACAGGGAGAGGAGACCCAGTACTTC
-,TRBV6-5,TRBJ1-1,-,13,CASSYSRNTEAFF,TGTGCCAGCAGTTACTCCCGGAACACTGAAGCTTTCTTT
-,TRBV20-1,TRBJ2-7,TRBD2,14,CSARGGSDFYEQYF,TGCAGTGCTAGAGGCGGGAGTGACTTCTACGAGCAGTACTTC
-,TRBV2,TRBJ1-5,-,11,CASRGGSPQHF,TGTGCCAGCAGGGGGGGGTCGCCCCAGCATTTT